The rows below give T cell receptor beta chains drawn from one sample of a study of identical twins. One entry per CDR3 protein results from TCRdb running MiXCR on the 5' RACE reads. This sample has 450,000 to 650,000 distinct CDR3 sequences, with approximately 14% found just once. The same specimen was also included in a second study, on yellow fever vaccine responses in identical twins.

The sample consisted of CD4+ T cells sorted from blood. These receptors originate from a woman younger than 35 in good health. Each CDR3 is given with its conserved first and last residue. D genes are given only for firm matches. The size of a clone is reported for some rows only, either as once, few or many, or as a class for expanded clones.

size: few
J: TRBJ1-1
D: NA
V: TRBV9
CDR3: CASSPRDKGFTEAFF
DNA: TGTGCCAGCAGCCCCCGGGACAAGGGTTTCACTGAAGCTTTCTTT

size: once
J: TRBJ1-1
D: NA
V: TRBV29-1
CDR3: CSVEKDSRNTEAFF
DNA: TGCAGCGTTGAAAAGGACAGCAGGAACACTGAAGCTTTCTTT

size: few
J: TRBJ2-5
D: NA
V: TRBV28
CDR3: CASSLGSSFAETQYF
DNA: TGTGCCAGCAGTTTAGGGTCTTCATTCGCAGAGACCCAGTACTTC

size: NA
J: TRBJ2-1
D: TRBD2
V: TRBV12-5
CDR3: CASGSGGYEQFF
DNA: TGTGCTAGTGGTTCGGGGGGGTATGAGCAGTTCTTC

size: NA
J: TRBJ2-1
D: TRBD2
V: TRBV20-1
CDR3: CSASLSGSYNEQFF
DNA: TGCAGTGCTAGTCTTAGCGGGAGTTACAATGAGCAGTTCTTC

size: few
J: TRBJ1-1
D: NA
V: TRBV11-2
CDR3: CASSPAGVFTEAFF
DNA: TGTGCCAGCAGCCCGGCAGGTGTTTTCACTGAAGCTTTCTTT

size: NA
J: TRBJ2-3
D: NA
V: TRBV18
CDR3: CASSPPSRASTDTQYF
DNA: TGTGCCAGCTCACCACCGTCTAGGGCTAGCACAGATACGCAGTATTTT

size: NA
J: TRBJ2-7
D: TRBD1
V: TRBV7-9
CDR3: CASSAMTGAEQYF
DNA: TGTGCCAGCAGCGCTATGACAGGGGCCGAGCAGTACTTC

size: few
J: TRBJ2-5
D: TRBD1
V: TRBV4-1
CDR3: CANYRRDRSMGIQETQYF
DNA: TGCGCCAATTATCGACGGGACAGGTCCATGGGCATCCAAGAGACCCAGTACTTC

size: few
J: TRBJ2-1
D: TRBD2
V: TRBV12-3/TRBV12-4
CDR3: CASSLSGKRSYNEQFF
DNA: TGTGCCAGCAGTCTTAGCGGGAAAAGGTCCTACAATGAGCAGTTCTTC

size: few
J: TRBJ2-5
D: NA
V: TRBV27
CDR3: CASSPYIGRSSPETQYF
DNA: TGTGCCAGCAGTCCATATATCGGACGGAGTTCGCCGGAGACCCAGTACTTC

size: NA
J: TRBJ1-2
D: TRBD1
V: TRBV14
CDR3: CASSQGTGFGYTF
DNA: TGTGCCAGCAGCCAGGGGACAGGGTTTGGCTACACCTTC

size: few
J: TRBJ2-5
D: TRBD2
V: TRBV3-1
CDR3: CASSFPRTSGSETQYF
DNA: TGTGCCAGCAGCTTCCCCCGGACTAGCGGGAGCGAGACCCAGTACTTC

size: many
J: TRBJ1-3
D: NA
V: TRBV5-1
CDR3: CASSRQFMDSGNTIYF
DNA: TGCGCCAGCAGCCGACAGTTTATGGACTCTGGAAACACCATATATTTT

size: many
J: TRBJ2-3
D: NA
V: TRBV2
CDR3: CASSASKTDTQYF
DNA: TGTGCCAGCAGCGCCAGTAAAACAGATACGCAGTATTTT

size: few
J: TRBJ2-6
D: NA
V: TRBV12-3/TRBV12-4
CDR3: CASSPPAGAGANVLTF
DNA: TGTGCCAGCAGTCCCCCCGCAGGAGCGGGGGCCAACGTCCTGACTTTC

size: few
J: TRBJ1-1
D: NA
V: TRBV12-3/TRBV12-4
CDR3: CASSSVRGWNTEAFF
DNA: TGTGCCAGCAGCTCGGTTAGGGGTTGGAACACTGAAGCTTTCTTT

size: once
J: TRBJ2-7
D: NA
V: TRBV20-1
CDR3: CSAKTFDAPFSYEQYF
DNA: TGCAGTGCCAAAACCTTTGACGCCCCATTCTCCTACGAGCAGTACTTC

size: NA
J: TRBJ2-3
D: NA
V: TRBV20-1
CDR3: CSARPATSSTDTQYF
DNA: TGCAGTGCTAGACCTGCGACTTCTAGCACAGATACGCAGTATTTT

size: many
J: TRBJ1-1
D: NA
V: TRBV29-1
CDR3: CSVEVPGVWTEAFF
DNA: TGCAGCGTTGAAGTCCCCGGGGTATGGACTGAAGCTTTCTTT

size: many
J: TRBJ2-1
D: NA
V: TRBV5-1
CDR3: CASSLNGVYNEQFF
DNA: TGCGCCAGCAGCTTGAACGGGGTATACAATGAGCAGTTCTTC

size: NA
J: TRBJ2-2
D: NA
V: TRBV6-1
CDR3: CASSRNRDTGELFF
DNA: TGTGCCAGCAGTCGGAACAGGGATACCGGGGAGCTGTTTTTT

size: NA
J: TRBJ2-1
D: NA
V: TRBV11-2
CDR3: CASSLEASRNEQFF
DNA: TGTGCCAGCAGCTTAGAGGCAAGTCGCAATGAGCAGTTCTTC

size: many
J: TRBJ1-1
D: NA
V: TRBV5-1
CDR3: CASSQGTVGGTEAFF
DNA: TGCGCCAGCAGCCAAGGGACTGTGGGGGGCACTGAAGCTTTCTTT

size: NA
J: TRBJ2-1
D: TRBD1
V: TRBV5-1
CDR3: CASSPGTGINEQFF
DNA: TGCGCCAGCAGCCCCGGGACAGGGATCAATGAGCAGTTCTTC

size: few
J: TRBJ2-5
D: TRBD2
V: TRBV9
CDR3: CASSSSRGSGPQETQYF
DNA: TGTGCCAGCAGCTCTTCGCGGGGTAGCGGGCCACAAGAGACCCAGTACTTC

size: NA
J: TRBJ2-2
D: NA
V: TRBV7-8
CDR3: CASSLGFRKYPNTGELFF
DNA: TGTGCCAGCAGCTTAGGCTTCAGAAAATACCCGAACACCGGGGAGCTGTTTTTT

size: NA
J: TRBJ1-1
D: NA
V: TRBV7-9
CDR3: CASSQTSNTEAFF
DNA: TGTGCCAGCAGCCAAACTTCGAACACTGAAGCTTTCTTT

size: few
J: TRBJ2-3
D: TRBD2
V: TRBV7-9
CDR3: CASSSTLAGGPSNTQYF
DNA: TGTGCCAGCAGCTCAACATTAGCGGGGGGGCCTTCAAATACGCAGTATTTT

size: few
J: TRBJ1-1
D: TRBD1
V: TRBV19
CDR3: CASSIGQGAYEAFF
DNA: TGTGCCAGTAGTATAGGGCAGGGGGCATATGAAGCTTTCTTT

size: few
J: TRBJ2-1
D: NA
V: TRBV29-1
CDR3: CSVIPLSSYNEQFF
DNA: TGCAGCGTAATACCCCTGAGCTCCTACAATGAGCAGTTCTTC

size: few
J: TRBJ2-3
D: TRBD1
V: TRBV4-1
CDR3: CASSWTGTATDTQYF
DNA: TGCGCCAGCAGCTGGACCGGGACAGCAACAGATACGCAGTATTTT

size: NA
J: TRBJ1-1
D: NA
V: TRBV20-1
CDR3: CSARMAYGITEAFF
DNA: TGCAGTGCTAGGATGGCGTATGGGATCACTGAAGCTTTCTTT

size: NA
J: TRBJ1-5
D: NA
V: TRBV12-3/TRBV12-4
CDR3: CASSLRGLSNQPQHF
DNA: TGTGCCAGCAGTTTGAGGGGTTTGAGCAATCAGCCCCAGCATTTT

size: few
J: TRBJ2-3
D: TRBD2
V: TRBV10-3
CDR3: CAISESETSGGVTDTQYF
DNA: TGTGCCATCAGTGAGTCTGAGACTAGCGGGGGGGTCACAGATACGCAGTATTTT

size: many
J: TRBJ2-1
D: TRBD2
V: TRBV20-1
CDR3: CSARGSGDHNNEQFF
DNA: TGCAGTGCTAGGGGGAGCGGGGATCATAACAATGAGCAGTTCTTC

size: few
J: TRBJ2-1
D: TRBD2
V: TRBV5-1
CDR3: CASSSTSQLIYNEQFF
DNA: TGCGCCAGCAGCTCGACTAGCCAATTAATCTACAATGAGCAGTTCTTC

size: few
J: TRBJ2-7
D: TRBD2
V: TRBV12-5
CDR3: CASGLVLAGGPGEQYF
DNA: TGTGCTAGTGGTTTGGTACTAGCGGGAGGGCCGGGAGAGCAGTACTTC

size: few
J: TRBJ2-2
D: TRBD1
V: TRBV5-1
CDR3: CASRSTPGQGVIGELFF
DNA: TGCGCCAGCAGGTCTACCCCGGGACAGGGGGTTATCGGGGAGCTGTTTTTT

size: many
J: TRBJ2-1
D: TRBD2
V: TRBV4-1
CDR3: CASSQVATSGTYNEQFF
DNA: TGCGCCAGCAGCCAAGTAGCGACTAGCGGGACGTACAATGAGCAGTTCTTC

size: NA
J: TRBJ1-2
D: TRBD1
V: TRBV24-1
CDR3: CATSDGQGLANYGYTF
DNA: TGTGCCACCAGTGACGGACAGGGGTTAGCTAACTATGGCTACACCTTC